This T cell receptor (beta chain) derives from a study of regulatory T cells in long-lasting Graves disease. This clonotype was seen a single time. CDR3-region Arm-PCR and iRepertoire HTBI primers produced the TCR beta libraries. TCRdb passed the multiplex PCR reads through MiXCR, listing each CDR3 protein once. This repertoire shows fewer than 550,000 distinct CDR3 sequences, roughly 15% found once; its top ten account for 23%. Trimming cost V 2 bases and J 2 bases; bases outside gene matches: 12. The CDR3 length is 19 residues. Germline assignment: CDR1 ENHRY and CDR2 SYGVKD. Specified time point: newly diagnosed GD, antithyroid drugs for less than 3 months. RNA from PBMCs was the source of the TCR library. The data also belong to a second study, concerning T cells in Graves' hyperthyroidism and ophthalmopathy.

The receptor comes from a woman aged 18-30 years with Graves disease. V is TRBV10-3 and J is TRBJ1-3; 10 bases agree with TRBD1. The sequences come from peripheral blood mononuclear cells (PBMCs), collected at new diagnosis, from a patient treated with antithyroid drugs. The CDR3 protein is CAISERHSSGTGAGNTIYF. The CDR3 bases are TGTGCCATCAGTGAGCGCCATTCTTCCGGGACAGGGGCTGGAAACACCATATATTTT.